The source of this T cell receptor beta chain is a study of metastatic and nonmetastatic thyroid tumors. There are many counts of this clone. TCRdb re-analyzed the PCR reads using MiXCR. This table has under 55,000 clones, approximately 19% appearing once. There were no patients who had received any treatment before thyroid surgery. The CDR3 is 15 amino acids. Per germline, CDR1 SGHRS and CDR2 YFSETQ. The V and J ends lost 0 bases and 9 bases respectively, with 18 bases between them. The sequenced material came from blood. The TCR comes from a female donor with papillary thyroid cancer or a benign thyroid nodule (not recorded which). Some clones in this sample may be carry-over from other donors' samples. The genes are TRBV5-1 and TRBJ2-5; D may be TRBD1 or TRBD2 (6 bases each). CDR3 DNA: TGCGCCAGCAGCTTGGTGGGCTACTCAAGGGGGGCCCAGTACTTC. It encodes CASSLVGYSRGAQYF.